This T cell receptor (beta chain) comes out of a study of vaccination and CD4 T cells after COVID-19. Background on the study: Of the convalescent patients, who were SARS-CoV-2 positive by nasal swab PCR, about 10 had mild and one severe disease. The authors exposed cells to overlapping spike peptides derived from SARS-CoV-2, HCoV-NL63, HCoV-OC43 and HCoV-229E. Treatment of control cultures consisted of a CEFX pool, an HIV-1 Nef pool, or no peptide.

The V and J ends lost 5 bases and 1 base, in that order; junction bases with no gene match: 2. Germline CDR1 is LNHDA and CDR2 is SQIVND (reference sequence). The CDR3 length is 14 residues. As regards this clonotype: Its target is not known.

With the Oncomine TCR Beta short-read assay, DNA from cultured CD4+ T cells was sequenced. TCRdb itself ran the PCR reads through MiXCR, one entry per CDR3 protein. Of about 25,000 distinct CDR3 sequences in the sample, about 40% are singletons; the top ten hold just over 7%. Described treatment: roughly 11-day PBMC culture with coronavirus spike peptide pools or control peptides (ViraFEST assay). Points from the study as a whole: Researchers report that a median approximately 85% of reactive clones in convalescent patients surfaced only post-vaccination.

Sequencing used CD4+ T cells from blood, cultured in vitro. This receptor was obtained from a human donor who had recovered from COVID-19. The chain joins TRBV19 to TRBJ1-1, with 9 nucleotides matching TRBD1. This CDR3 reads CASSGTGSNTEAFF. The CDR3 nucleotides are TGTGCCAGTAGTGGGACAGGGTCGAACACTGAAGCTTTCTTT. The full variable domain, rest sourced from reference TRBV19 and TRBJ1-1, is DGGITQSPKYLFRKEGQNVTLSCEQNLNHDAMYWYRQDPGQGLRLIYYSQIVNDFQKGDIAEGYSVSREKKESFPLTVTSAQKNPTAFYLCASSGTGSNTEAFFGQGTRLTVV.